This is a list of T cell receptor beta chains from one sample in a study of blood T cell repertoires in COVID-19. The table came from immunoSEQ multiplex PCR; TCRdb's copy has only in-frame clones and leaves some out. The sample holds a few hundred thousand clones, about 90% seen once. The sequencing input was peripheral blood. The receptors stem from a woman under 40 with COVID-19, enrolled during active disease. Both conserved end residues are part of each CDR3. The D gene is left open where the match is weak. Only some rows state a clone size, as once, few, many or a class for expanded clones.

NA,TRBV9,NA,TRBJ1-5,CASSTSPDQPQHF,TGTGCCAGCAGCACGAGCCCCGATCAGCCCCAGCATTTT
TRBD1,TRBV5-4,NA,TRBJ1-2,CASSTLQGAQDYGYTF,TGTGCCAGCAGCACCCTTCAGGGGGCGCAGGACTATGGCTACACCTTC
TRBD1,TRBV4-1,NA,TRBJ1-4,CASSQDRGNEKLFF,TGCGCCAGCAGCCAAGACAGGGGGAATGAAAAACTGTTTTTT
NA,TRBV7-2,once,TRBJ2-5,CASSSFQETQYF,TGTGCCAGCAGCTCTTTTCAAGAGACCCAGTACTTC
TRBD1,TRBV2,NA,TRBJ2-4,CASSEGGQGFFWIQYF,TGTGCCAGCAGTGAGGGTGGACAGGGATTTTTCTGGATTCAGTACTTC
NA,TRBV30,NA,TRBJ2-2,CAWRTGGFTGELFF,TGTGCCTGGAGGACCGGGGGTTTCACCGGGGAGCTGTTTTTT
NA,TRBV16,NA,TRBJ2-4,CASSQSEQGGTKNIQYF,TGTGCCAGCAGCCAATCCGAGCAGGGAGGAACCAAAAACATTCAGTACTTC
NA,TRBV9,NA,TRBJ2-7,CASSVGLSYEQYF,TGTGCCAGCAGCGTAGGCCTATCCTACGAGCAGTACTTC
TRBD1,TRBV28,NA,TRBJ1-1,CASRRTGRGTEAFF,TGTGCCAGCAGACGGACAGGGAGGGGGACTGAAGCTTTCTTT
TRBD1,TRBV10-1,NA,TRBJ2-5,CASNLTGQGQETQYF,TGCGCCAGCAACCTGACAGGACAGGGGCAGGAGACCCAGTACTTC
NA,TRBV29-1,NA,TRBJ2-7,CSVTTGSYEQYF,TGCAGCGTCACGACAGGCTCCTACGAGCAGTACTTC
TRBD1,TRBV25-1,few,TRBJ2-1,CASTRPTGQGNEQFF,TGTGCCAGCACCAGGCCAACCGGACAGGGCAATGAGCAGTTCTTC
NA,TRBV28,NA,TRBJ2-7,CASSLFRGGEQYF,TGTGCCAGCAGTCTTTTCAGGGGTGGCGAGCAGTACTTC
NA,TRBV7-2,NA,TRBJ1-3,CASSFTGSRNTIYF,TGTGCCAGCAGCTTTACAGGGTCTAGAAACACCATATATTTT
NA,TRBV6-1,NA,TRBJ2-2,CASSEAPGRRTGELFF,TGTGCCAGCAGTGAGGCCCCCGGGAGACGCACCGGGGAGCTGTTTTTT
NA,TRBV9,NA,TRBJ1-6,CASSADRPYNSPLHF,TGTGCCAGCAGCGCCGACAGGCCCTATAATTCACCCCTCCACTTT
TRBD2,TRBV19,NA,TRBJ2-7,CARLGEGYYEQYF,TGTGCCAGATTGGGGGAGGGCTACTACGAGCAGTACTTC
TRBD2,TRBV5-4,NA,TRBJ2-7,CASSYGTRRYEQYF,TGTGCCAGCAGCTACGGGACTAGAAGGTACGAGCAGTACTTC
NA,TRBV25-1,NA,TRBJ1-1,CASIPFRGELTEAFF,TGTGCCAGCATCCCCTTCCGGGGAGAACTCACTGAAGCTTTCTTT
NA,TRBV5-1,once,TRBJ1-3,CASSLTGLGGNTIYF,TGCGCCAGCAGCTTGACTGGGCTCGGAGGAAACACCATATATTTT
NA,TRBV5-4,many,TRBJ2-7,CASSFQGRYEQYF,TGTGCCAGCAGCTTCCAGGGAAGGTACGAGCAGTACTTC
TRBD1,TRBV5-8,NA,TRBJ1-4,CASSQSQGATNEKLFF,TGTGCCAGCAGCCAAAGTCAGGGGGCGACTAATGAAAAACTGTTTTTT
TRBD2,TRBV30,NA,TRBJ2-1,CAWSGLAGGFGSYNEQFF,TGTGCCTGGAGCGGACTAGCGGGAGGATTTGGCTCCTACAATGAGCAGTTCTTC
TRBD1,TRBV18,NA,TRBJ2-5,CASQDRDPRETQYF,TGTGCCAGCCAGGACAGGGACCCCCGAGAGACCCAGTACTTC
TRBD1,TRBV7-6,once,TRBJ1-4,CASSLTGQVWATNEKLFF,TGTGCCAGCAGCTTAACTGGACAGGTTTGGGCAACTAATGAAAAACTGTTTTTT
NA,TRBV7-2,NA,TRBJ1-3,CASRRQALSGNTIYF,TGTGCCAGCAGGCGACAGGCTCTCTCTGGAAACACCATATATTTT
NA,TRBV7-8,NA,TRBJ2-3,CASSLAHPGADTQYF,TGTGCCAGCAGCTTAGCCCACCCGGGAGCAGATACGCAGTATTTT
NA,TRBV28,NA,TRBJ1-1,CASSFDMGREAFF,TGTGCCAGCAGTTTCGACATGGGGAGGGAAGCTTTCTTT
TRBD2,TRBV28,NA,TRBJ2-7,CASCRLAGGSEQYF,TGTGCCAGCTGCAGACTAGCGGGAGGTTCCGAGCAGTACTTC
NA,TRBV2,NA,TRBJ1-4,CASKGENEKLFF,TGTGCCAGCAAGGGGGAGAATGAAAAACTGTTTTTT
TRBD2,TRBV6-5,NA,TRBJ2-3,CASSYGGRRTDTQYF,TGTGCCAGCAGTTATGGCGGGAGGAGAACAGATACGCAGTATTTT
TRBD1,TRBV6-5,NA,TRBJ1-1,CASPQGIYTEAFF,TGTGCCAGCCCACAGGGGATATACACTGAAGCTTTCTTT
TRBD1,TRBV5-1,NA,TRBJ2-2,CASYTGTGELRELFF,TGCGCCAGCTACACCGGGACAGGGGAACTCAGGGAGCTGTTTTTT
NA,TRBV24-1,NA,TRBJ1-4,CATSGSGLRDEKLFF,TGTGCCACCAGTGGCTCGGGACTGAGGGATGAAAAACTGTTTTTT
TRBD1,TRBV4-2,NA,TRBJ2-7,CASSQETGLSYEQYF,TGTGCCAGCAGCCAAGAGACAGGGCTATCCTACGAGCAGTACTTC
TRBD1,TRBV7-9,NA,TRBJ2-1,CASSPTGGNNEQFF,TGTGCCAGCAGCCCAACAGGGGGCAACAATGAGCAGTTCTTC
NA,TRBV6-5,NA,TRBJ1-3,CASGMEGNTIYF,TGTGCCAGCGGTATGGAGGGAAACACCATATATTTT
TRBD2,TRBV24-1,once,TRBJ2-2,CATSDPGLAGVATGELFF,TGTGCCACCAGTGACCCGGGACTAGCGGGAGTGGCGACCGGGGAGCTGTTTTTT
NA,TRBV3-1/TRBV3-2,NA,TRBJ2-7,CASSRLSSYEQYF,TGTGCCAGCAGCCGACTTAGCTCCTACGAGCAGTACTTC
NA,TRBV5-1,NA,TRBJ2-5,CASSPEEYRVQETQYF,TGCGCCAGCAGCCCGGAAGAATACAGGGTTCAAGAGACCCAGTACTTC
NA,TRBV5-1,NA,TRBJ2-7,CASSLAPGGSYEQYF,TGCGCCAGCAGCTTGGCACCCGGGGGCTCCTACGAGCAGTACTTC
NA,TRBV10-1,NA,TRBJ2-3,CASSEGGSTDTQYF,TGCGCCAGCAGTGAAGGCGGGAGCACAGATACGCAGTATTTT
TRBD1,TRBV2,NA,TRBJ1-1,CASSEAQAGGVGEAFF,TGTGCCAGCAGTGAAGCGCAGGCAGGGGGCGTCGGTGAAGCTTTCTTT
TRBD1,TRBV27,once,TRBJ2-1,CASSPRTGSSYNEQFF,TGTGCCAGCAGTCCAAGGACAGGGAGCTCCTACAATGAGCAGTTCTTC
TRBD2,TRBV4-3,few,TRBJ2-3,CASSQREPDTQYF,TGCGCCAGCAGCCAGCGGGAGCCGGATACGCAGTATTTT
NA,TRBV5-1,NA,TRBJ1-1,CASSPLTGNTEAFF,TGCGCCAGCAGCCCCTTAACTGGGAACACTGAAGCTTTCTTT
TRBD1,TRBV28,NA,TRBJ1-1,CASSSTPTGGRTTEAFF,TGTGCCAGCAGTTCAACCCCCACAGGGGGCCGAACCACTGAAGCTTTCTTT
TRBD1,TRBV11-2,NA,TRBJ2-1,CASSQRDRVKFF,TGTGCCAGCAGCCAACGGGACAGGGTAAAGTTCTTC
NA,TRBV7-8,NA,TRBJ1-5,CASSRSVNQPQHF,TGTGCCAGCAGCCGAAGCGTCAATCAGCCCCAGCATTTT
NA,TRBV6-5,NA,TRBJ2-7,CASSRQVDYEQYF,TGTGCCAGCAGCAGACAGGTCGATTACGAGCAGTACTTC